The clone carrying this T cell receptor beta chain was detected a few times. Its antigen is not identified. cDNA carried unique molecular identifiers, and a universal primer site was added by template switching. TCRdb fed the 5' RACE reads into MiXCR, producing one record per CDR3 protein. The repertoire holds 300,000 to 400,000 distinct CDR3 sequences, with roughly 10% as singletons. This sample is part of a study of identical twins. The study, taken as a whole, reports: Twin pairs had excess sharing that was weaker in beta out-of-frame sequences.

Each donor was a healthy Caucasian. The V gene's germline CDR1 is DFQATT and CDR2 SNEGSKA (reference sequence). The CDR3 extends over 13 amino acids. V was trimmed by 6 bases and J by 6 bases, leaving 14 bases between them. J is TRBJ1-4 and V is TRBV20-1, with D possibly TRBD1 on 6 matching bases. The sequence derives from a woman aged 50 to 65 in good health. Sequences were obtained from naive T cells sorted from blood. CDR3 protein: CSASTGLDEKLFF. Written as DNA, the CDR3 is TGCAGTGCGTCGACAGGTCTTGATGAAAAACTGTTTTTT.